Listed below are T cell receptor beta chains from one sample, sequenced in a study of memory CD4+ T cells and cytomegalovirus serostatus. The data were produced by immunoSEQ multiplex PCR, yet TCRdb's version contains in-frame clones alone and is incomplete. The table includes some 59,000 clones, more than 75% detected once. The sequenced sample consisted of memory CD4+ T cells from blood. The source is an adult in good health and CMV-seronegative. Each CDR3 is given with its conserved first and last residue. The D gene is left open where the match is weak. Where a row states a size, it is once, few, many or the class of an expanded clone; other rows omit it.

len	abundance	d_gene	j_gene	v_gene	CDR3nt	CDR3aa
15	few	TRBD1	TRBJ2-5	TRBV5-1	TGCGCCAGCAGCTTCCGAGACAGGGTTCAAGAGACCCAGTACTTC	CASSFRDRVQETQYF
16	once	TRBD1	TRBJ1-3	TRBV2	TGTGCCAGCAGCGCCTACAGGGGATACTCTGGAAACACCATATATTTT	CASSAYRGYSGNTIYF
16	-	TRBD2	TRBJ2-1	TRBV6-5	TGTGCCAGCAGTTCTCTAGCGGGGGGGCTTTTTAATGAGCAGTTCTTC	CASSSLAGGLFNEQFF
15	-	TRBD2	TRBJ2-1	TRBV9	TGTGCCAGCAGCGACGGGACTAGCCCCTACAATGAGCAGTTCTTC	CASSDGTSPYNEQFF
13	once	-	TRBJ2-5	TRBV5-8	TGTGCCAGCAGCTTGGCGGGTGTTGAGACCCAGTACTTC	CASSLAGVETQYF
9	-	-	TRBJ2-7	TRBV10-2	TGCGCCAGACTGACGGTTTGGTACTTC	CARLTVWYF
13	-	-	TRBJ1-1	TRBV5-4	TGTGCCAGCGAGGAGGCCCCGAACACTGAAGCTTTCTTT	CASEEAPNTEAFF
15	-	-	TRBJ2-2	TRBV7-9	TGTGCCAGCAGCTCGCGGACCCTGGGGGGCGGGGAGCTGTTTTTT	CASSSRTLGGGELFF
14	-	TRBD2	TRBJ2-7	TRBV6-1	TGTGCCAGCAACCCGACTAGCGGGCCCTACGAGCAGTACTTC	CASNPTSGPYEQYF
12	-	TRBD2	TRBJ2-7	TRBV19	TGTGCCACCCAGGCACGGGAGGCCGTGCAGTACTTC	CATQAREAVQYF